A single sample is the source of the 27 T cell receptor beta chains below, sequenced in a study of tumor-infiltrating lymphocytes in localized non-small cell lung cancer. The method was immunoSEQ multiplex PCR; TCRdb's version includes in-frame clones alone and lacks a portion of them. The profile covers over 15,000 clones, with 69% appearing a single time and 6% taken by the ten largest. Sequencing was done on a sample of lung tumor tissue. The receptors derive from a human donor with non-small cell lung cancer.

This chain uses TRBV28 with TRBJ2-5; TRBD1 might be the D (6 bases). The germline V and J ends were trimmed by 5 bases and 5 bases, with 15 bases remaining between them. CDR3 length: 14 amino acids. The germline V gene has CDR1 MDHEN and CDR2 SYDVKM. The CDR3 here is CASSPQGLRETQYF. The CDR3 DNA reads TGTGCCAGCAGTCCTCAGGGGTTGAGGGAGACCCAGTACTTC.

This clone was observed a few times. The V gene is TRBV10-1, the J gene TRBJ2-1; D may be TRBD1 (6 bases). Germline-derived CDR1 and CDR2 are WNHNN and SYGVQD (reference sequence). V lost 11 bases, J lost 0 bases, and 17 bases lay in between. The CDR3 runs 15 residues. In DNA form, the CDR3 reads TGCGCCTCCCCTGGGGGCCTGTCCTCCTACAATGAGCAGTTCTTC. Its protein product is CASPGGLSSYNEQFF.

The CDR3 nucleotides are TGTGCCAGCAGCTTAGACCGTGAGGGAACAGATACGCAGTATTTT. Amino acids: CASSLDREGTDTQYF. This sequence joins TRBV11-2 and TRBJ2-3; possible D gene TRBD2, 5 bases. V dropped 0 bases and J dropped 3 bases, with 10 bases sitting between them. Germline V gene data show CDR1 as SGHAT and CDR2 as FQNNGV. This CDR3 spans 15 amino acids. The full variable domain, its missing parts supplied by reference TRBV11-2 and TRBJ2-3, is EAGVAQSPRYKIIEKRQSVAFWCNPISGHATLYWYQQILGQGPKLLIQFQNNGVVDDSQLPKDRFSAERLKGVDSTLKIQPAKLEDSAVYLCASSLDREGTDTQYFGPGTRLTVL.

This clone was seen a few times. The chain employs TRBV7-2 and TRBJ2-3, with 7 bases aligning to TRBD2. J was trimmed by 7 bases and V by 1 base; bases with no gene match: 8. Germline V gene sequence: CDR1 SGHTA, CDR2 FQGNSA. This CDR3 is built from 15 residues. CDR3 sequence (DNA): TGTGCCAGCAGCTTAGGAGCGGGGTACCTTCATACGCAGTATTTT. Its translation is CASSLGAGYLHTQYF.

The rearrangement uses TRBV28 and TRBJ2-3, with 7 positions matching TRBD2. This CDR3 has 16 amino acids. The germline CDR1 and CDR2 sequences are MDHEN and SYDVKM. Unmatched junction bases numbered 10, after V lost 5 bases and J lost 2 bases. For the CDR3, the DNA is TGTGCCAGCAGTCGAGCGGGAAAAGGGGCCACAGATACGCAGTATTTT. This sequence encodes CASSRAGKGATDTQYF.

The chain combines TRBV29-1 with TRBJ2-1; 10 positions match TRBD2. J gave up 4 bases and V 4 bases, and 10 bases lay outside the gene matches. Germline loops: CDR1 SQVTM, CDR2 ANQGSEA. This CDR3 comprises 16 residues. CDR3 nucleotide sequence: TGCAGCGTTGTCCCCTCGGGACTAGCGATGTACAATGAGCAGTTCTTC. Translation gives CSVVPSGLAMYNEQFF.

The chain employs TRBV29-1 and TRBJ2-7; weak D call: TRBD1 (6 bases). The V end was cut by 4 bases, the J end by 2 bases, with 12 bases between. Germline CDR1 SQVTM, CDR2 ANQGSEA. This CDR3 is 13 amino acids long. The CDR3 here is CSVVGQLTYEQYF. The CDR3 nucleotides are TGCAGCGTTGTTGGACAGTTAACCTACGAGCAGTACTTC.

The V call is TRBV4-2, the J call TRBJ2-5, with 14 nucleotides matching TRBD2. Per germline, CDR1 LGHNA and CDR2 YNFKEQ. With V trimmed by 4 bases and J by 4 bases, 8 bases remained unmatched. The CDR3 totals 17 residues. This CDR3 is CASSREPGLAGVETQYF. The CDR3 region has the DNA TGTGCCAGCAGCCGCGAACCGGGACTAGCGGGAGTAGAGACCCAGTACTTC.

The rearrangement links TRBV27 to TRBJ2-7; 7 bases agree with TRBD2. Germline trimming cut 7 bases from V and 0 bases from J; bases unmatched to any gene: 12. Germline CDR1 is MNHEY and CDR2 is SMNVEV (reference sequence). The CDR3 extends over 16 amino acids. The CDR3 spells CASTRWGAGSSYEQYF. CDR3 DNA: TGTGCCAGCACCCGCTGGGGAGCGGGGAGCTCCTACGAGCAGTACTTC.

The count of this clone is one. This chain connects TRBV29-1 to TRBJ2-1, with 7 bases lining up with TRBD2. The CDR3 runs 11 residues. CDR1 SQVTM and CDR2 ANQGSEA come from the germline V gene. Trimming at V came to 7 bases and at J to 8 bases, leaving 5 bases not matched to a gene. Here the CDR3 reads CSGTSSDEQFF. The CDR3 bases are TGCAGCGGGACTAGTTCGGATGAGCAGTTCTTC.

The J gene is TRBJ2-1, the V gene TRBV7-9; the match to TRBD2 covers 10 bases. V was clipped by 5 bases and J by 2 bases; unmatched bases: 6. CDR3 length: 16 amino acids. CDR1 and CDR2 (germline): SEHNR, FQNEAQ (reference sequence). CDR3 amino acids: CASSPLLAGTYNEQFF. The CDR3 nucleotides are TGTGCCAGCAGCCCACTACTAGCGGGAACCTACAATGAGCAGTTCTTC.

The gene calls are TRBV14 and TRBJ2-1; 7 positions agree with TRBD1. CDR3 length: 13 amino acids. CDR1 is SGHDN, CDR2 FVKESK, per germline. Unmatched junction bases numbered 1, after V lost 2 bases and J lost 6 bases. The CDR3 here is CASSQWDSNEQFF. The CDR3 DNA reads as TGTGCCAGCAGCCAATGGGACAGCAATGAGCAGTTCTTC.

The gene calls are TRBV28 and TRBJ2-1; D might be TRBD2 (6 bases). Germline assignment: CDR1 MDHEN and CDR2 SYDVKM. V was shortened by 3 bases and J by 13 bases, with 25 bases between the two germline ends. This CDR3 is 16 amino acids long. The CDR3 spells CASSFPGTGEMLAQFF. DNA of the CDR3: TGTGCCAGCAGTTTCCCCGGGACGGGGGAGATGCTAGCCCAGTTCTTC.

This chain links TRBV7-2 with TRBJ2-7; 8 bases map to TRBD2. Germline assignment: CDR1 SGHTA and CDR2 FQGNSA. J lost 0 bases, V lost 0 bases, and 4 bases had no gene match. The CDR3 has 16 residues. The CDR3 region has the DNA TGTGCCAGCAGCTTAGCGGCTAGCGGGTACTCCTACGAGCAGTACTTC. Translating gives CASSLAASGYSYEQYF.

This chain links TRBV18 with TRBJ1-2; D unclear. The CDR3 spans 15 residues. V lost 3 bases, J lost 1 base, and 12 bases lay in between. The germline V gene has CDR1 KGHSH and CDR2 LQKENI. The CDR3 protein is CASSPNGDFNYGYTF. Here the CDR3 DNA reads TGTGCCAGCTCACCCAACGGGGATTTTAACTATGGCTACACCTTC.

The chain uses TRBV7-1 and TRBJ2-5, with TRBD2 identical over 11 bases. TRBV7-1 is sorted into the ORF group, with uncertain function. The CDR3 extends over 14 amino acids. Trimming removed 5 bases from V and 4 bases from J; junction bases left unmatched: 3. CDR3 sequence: CASSLTSGTETQYF. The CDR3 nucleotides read TGTGCCAGCAGCCTGACTAGCGGGACAGAGACCCAGTACTTC.

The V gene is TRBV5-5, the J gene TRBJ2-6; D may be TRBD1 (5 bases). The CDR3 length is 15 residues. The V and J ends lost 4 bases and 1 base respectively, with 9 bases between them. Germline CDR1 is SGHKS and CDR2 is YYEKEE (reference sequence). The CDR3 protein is CASSRQFSGANVLTF. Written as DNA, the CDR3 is TGTGCCAGCAGCCGACAGTTTTCTGGGGCCAACGTCCTGACTTTC.

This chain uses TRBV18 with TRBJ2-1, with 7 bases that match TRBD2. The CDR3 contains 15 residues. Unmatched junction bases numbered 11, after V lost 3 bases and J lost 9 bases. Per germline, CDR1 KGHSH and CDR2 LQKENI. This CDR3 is CASSPGEGRFLEQFF. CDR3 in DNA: TGTGCCAGCTCACCGGGGGAGGGCCGTTTTCTTGAGCAGTTCTTC.

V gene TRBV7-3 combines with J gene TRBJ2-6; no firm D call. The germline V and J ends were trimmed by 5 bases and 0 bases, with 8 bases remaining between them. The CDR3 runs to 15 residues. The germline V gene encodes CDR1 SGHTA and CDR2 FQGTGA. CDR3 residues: CASSVVGSGANVLTF. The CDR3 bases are TGTGCCAGCAGCGTAGTAGGCTCTGGGGCCAACGTCCTGACTTTC.

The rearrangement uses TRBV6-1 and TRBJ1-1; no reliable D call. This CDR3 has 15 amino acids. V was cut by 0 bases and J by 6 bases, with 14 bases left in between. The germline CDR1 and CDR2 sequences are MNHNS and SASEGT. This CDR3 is CASSEAKGRIAEAFF. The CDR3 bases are TGTGCCAGCAGTGAAGCTAAAGGGAGAATCGCTGAAGCTTTCTTT.

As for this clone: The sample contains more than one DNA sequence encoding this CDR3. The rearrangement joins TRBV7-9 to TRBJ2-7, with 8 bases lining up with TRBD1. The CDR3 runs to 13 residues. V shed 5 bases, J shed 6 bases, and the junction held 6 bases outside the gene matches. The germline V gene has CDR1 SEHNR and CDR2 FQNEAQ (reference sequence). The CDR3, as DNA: TGTGCCAGCAGCCTAGGACAGGGTGGCGAGCAGTACTTC. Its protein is CASSLGQGGEQYF. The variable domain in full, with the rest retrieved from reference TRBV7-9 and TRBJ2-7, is DTGVSQNPRHKITKRGQNVTFRCDPISEHNRLYWYRQTLGQGPEFLTYFQNEAQLEKSRLLSDRFSAERPKGSFSTLEIQRTEQGDSAMYLCASSLGQGGEQYFGPGTRLTVT.

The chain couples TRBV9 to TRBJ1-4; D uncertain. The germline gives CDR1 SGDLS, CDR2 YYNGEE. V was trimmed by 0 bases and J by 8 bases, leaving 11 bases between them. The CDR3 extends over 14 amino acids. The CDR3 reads CASSVGERLEKLFF. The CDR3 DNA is TGTGCCAGCAGCGTAGGGGAGAGGCTCGAAAAACTGTTTTTT.

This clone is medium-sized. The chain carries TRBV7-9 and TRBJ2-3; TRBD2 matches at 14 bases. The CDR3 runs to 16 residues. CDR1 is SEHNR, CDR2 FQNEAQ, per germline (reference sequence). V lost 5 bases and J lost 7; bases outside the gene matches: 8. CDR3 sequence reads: CASSPTSGRGKNTQYF. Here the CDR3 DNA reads TGTGCCAGCAGCCCGACTAGCGGGAGGGGTAAGAATACGCAGTATTTT.

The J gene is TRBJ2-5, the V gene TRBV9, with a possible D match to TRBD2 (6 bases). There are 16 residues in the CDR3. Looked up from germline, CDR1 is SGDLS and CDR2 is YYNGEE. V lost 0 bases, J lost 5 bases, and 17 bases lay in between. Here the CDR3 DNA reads TGTGCCAGCAGCGTAGATTGGACTCAACGGGGGGAGACCCAGTACTTC. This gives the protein CASSVDWTQRGETQYF.

The CDR3 loop is CASSLVSDSTDTQYF. CDR3 coding DNA: TGTGCCAGCAGTTTAGTCAGCGATAGCACAGATACGCAGTATTTT. The chain is built from TRBV28 and TRBJ2-3; D ambiguous. The CDR3 covers 15 residues. V shed 2 bases and J shed 0 bases, with 9 bases lying between them. Germline V gene data show CDR1 as MDHEN and CDR2 as SYDVKM. Full variable domain (rest looked up from reference TRBV28 and TRBJ2-3): DVKVTQSSRYLVKRTGEKVFLECVQDMDHENMFWYRQDPGLGLRLIYFSYDVKMKEKGDIPEGYSVSREKKERFSLILESASTNQTSMYLCASSLVSDSTDTQYFGPGTRLTVL.

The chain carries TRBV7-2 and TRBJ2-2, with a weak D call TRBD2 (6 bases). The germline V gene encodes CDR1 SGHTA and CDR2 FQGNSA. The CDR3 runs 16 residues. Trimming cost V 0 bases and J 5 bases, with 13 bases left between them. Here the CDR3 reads CASSLAWAGLTGELFF. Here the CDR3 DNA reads TGTGCCAGCAGCTTAGCTTGGGCAGGACTAACCGGGGAGCTGTTTTTT.

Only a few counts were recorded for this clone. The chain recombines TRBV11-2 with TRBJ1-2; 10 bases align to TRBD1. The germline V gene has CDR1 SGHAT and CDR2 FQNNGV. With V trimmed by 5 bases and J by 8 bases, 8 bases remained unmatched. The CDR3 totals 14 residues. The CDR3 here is CASSLRDRGYGYTF. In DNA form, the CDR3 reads TGTGCCAGCAGCCTAAGGGACAGGGGATACGGCTACACCTTC. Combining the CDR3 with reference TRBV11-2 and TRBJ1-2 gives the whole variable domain EAGVAQSPRYKIIEKRQSVAFWCNPISGHATLYWYQQILGQGPKLLIQFQNNGVVDDSQLPKDRFSAERLKGVDSTLKIQPAKLEDSAVYLCASSLRDRGYGYTFGSGTRLTVV.